The 16 T cell receptor beta chains given below trace back to one sample, sequenced in a study of a mutant IDH1 vaccine in newly diagnosed glioma. Specified time point: week 23, last vaccination. Vaccination comprised doses that each held 300 ug of mutant IDH1 20-mer peptide, plus topical imiquimod. These receptors' targets are unknown. TCRdb keeps only in-frame clones here, not all; method: immunoSEQ multiplex PCR. The data contain 38,000 or so clones, about four fifths of them singletons. The specimen comprised PBMCs, sampled from a glioma patient whose treatment included an IDH1 peptide vaccine. These receptors all stem from a middle-aged man with glioma.

V is TRBV7-2 and J is TRBJ1-5, with 8 bases lining up with TRBD1. This CDR3 region has 16 residues. The germline gives CDR1 SGHTA, CDR2 FQGNSA. The V segment lost 1 base and the J segment 3 bases; nucleotides outside the gene matches: 5. The CDR3 coding sequence is TGTGCCAGCAGCTTAGACCAGGACAGGGACAATCAGCCCCAGCATTTT. Protein sequence: CASSLDQDRDNQPQHF.

This clone was seen a single time. The chain employs TRBV4-3 and TRBJ2-1, with D perhaps TRBD1 (6 bases). Germline loops: CDR1 LGHNA, CDR2 YSLEER. This CDR3 is 13 amino acids long. Trimming shortened V by 0 bases and J by 12 bases, and 12 bases separated the two germline ends. CDR3 sequence reads: CASSQDRQAAQFF. CDR3 in DNA: TGCGCCAGCAGCCAAGATAGACAGGCGGCGCAGTTCTTC.

The chain has TRBV19 and TRBJ2-4; 11 bases are a match to TRBD1. Germline V lookup: CDR1 LNHDA, CDR2 SQIVND (reference sequence). CDR3 length equals 17 residues. V was clipped by 5 bases and J by 0 bases; unmatched bases: 6. The CDR3 nucleotides are TGTGCCAGTAGTGGCGGACAGGGGGCTCTAGCCAAAAACATTCAGTACTTC. It specifies CASSGGQGALAKNIQYF.

This clone was seen just once. The chain employs TRBV7-9 and TRBJ2-1; 7 bases map to TRBD1. Germline CDR1 and CDR2: SEHNR and FQNEAQ (reference sequence). The J segment lost 2 bases and the V segment lost 5 bases, leaving 6 bases of the junction unmatched. The CDR3 consists of 15 residues. CDR3 nucleotides: TGTGCCAGCAGCACCCGGGACAGTACCTACAATGAGCAGTTCTTC. Protein product: CASSTRDSTYNEQFF.

The chain employs TRBV5-4 and TRBJ1-4, with TRBD1 matching 7 bases. The CDR3 spans 14 residues. J was trimmed by 7 bases and V by 6 bases; bases with no gene match: 9. The V gene's germline CDR1 is SGHNT and CDR2 YYREEE (reference sequence). CDR3 amino acids: CASNLQGRSEKLFF. The CDR3 DNA reads TGTGCCAGCAACCTACAGGGGAGGAGTGAAAAACTGTTTTTT. Complete variable domain (other parts from reference TRBV5-4 and TRBJ1-4): ETGVTQSPTHLIKTRGQQVTLRCSSQSGHNTVSWYQQALGQGPQFIFQYYREEENGRGNFPPRFSGLQFPNYSSELNVNALELDDSALYLCASNLQGRSEKLFFGSGTQLSVL.

The rearrangement uses TRBV6-4 and TRBJ2-1; tentative D call: TRBD1 (6 bases). This CDR3 has 15 residues. Germline assignment: CDR1 MRHNA and CDR2 SNTAGT. The germline V and J ends were trimmed by 3 bases and 4 bases, with 13 bases remaining between them. CDR3 loop: CASSEDQGNYNEQFF. CDR3 nucleotides: TGTGCCAGCAGTGAAGACCAGGGGAATTACAATGAGCAGTTCTTC.

This chain joins TRBV2 and TRBJ2-5, with D unresolved. The J call is uncertain, as TRBJ2-7 better fits the DNA end. The germline V gene encodes CDR1 SNHLY and CDR2 FYNNEI. The CDR3 extends over 16 amino acids. CDR3 DNA sequence: TGTGCCAGCAGTGAAGCGATCGCCGCGAGCTCCTACGAGCAGTACTTC. Its protein product is CASSEAIAASSYEQYF.

This sequence joins TRBV12-5 and TRBJ2-4; D gene uncertain. The CDR3 extends over 12 amino acids. Germline loops: CDR1 LGHNT, CDR2 FRNRAP. Trimming left V 6 bases short and J 4 bases short, with 7 bases between. The CDR3 DNA reads as TGTGCTAGTGGCGCGGCAAAAAACATTCAGTACTTC. This encodes CASGAAKNIQYF.

CDR3 sequence: CASSPQDSGTTYF. CDR3 coding DNA: TGTGCCAGCAGCCCCCAGGACTCGGGGACAACATACTTC. The chain uses TRBV5-4 and TRBJ2-7, with D perhaps TRBD1 (6 bases). V was clipped by 4 bases and J by 13 bases, with 21 bases between them. Germline values: CDR1 SGHNT, CDR2 YYREEE (reference sequence). The length of the CDR3 is 13 residues.

This clone came up a few times. J is TRBJ1-6 and V is TRBV5-1; possibly TRBD1 for D (5 bases). CDR1 SGHRS and CDR2 YFSETQ come from the germline V gene. This CDR3 has 15 residues. Trimming removed 3 bases at V and 7 bases at J, with 14 bases between. CDR3 sequence (DNA): TGCGCCAGCAGCTGGGGGGGTCCTAGCAATTCACCCCTCCACTTT. It yields the protein CASSWGGPSNSPLHF.

The chain links TRBV29-1 to TRBJ1-1; 8 bases are shared with TRBD1. V lost 5 bases, J lost 4 bases, and 3 bases stayed unmatched. CDR1 is SQVTM and CDR2 is ANQGSEA in the germline V gene. The CDR3 is 12 residues long. The CDR3 region is CSVYRGSTEAFF. The CDR3 nucleotides are TGCAGCGTTTACAGGGGGAGCACTGAAGCTTTCTTT.

The chain recombines TRBV5-1 with TRBJ2-3; D not resolved. The CDR3 has 14 residues. CDR1 SGHRS and CDR2 YFSETQ come from the germline V gene. Deletions cut 0 bases from V and 2 bases from J, with 7 bases between. The CDR3 coding sequence is TGCGCCAGCAGCTTGGCAACCTTCACAGATACGCAGTATTTT. It specifies CASSLATFTDTQYF.

The CDR3 DNA follows: TGCAGCGTTTGTATGACTTCGAACACCGGGGAGCTGTTTTTT. This codes for CSVCMTSNTGELFF. The chain couples TRBV29-1 to TRBJ2-2; D unresolved. The CDR3 sequence is 14 residues long. Germline V gene sequence: CDR1 SQVTM, CDR2 ANQGSEA. V was clipped by 5 bases and J by 0 bases, with 10 bases between them.

This chain uses TRBV5-1 with TRBJ1-1, with unresolved D. Trimming stripped 0 bases from V and 3 bases from J, with 12 bases between. The germline V gene has CDR1 SGHRS and CDR2 YFSETQ. The CDR3 runs 15 residues. Here the CDR3 DNA reads TGCGCCAGCAGCTTGGAAGGCTATTTCGACACTGAAGCTTTCTTT. Residues: CASSLEGYFDTEAFF.

The chain combines TRBV7-2 with TRBJ1-1; no definite D call. This CDR3 has 12 residues. V was trimmed by 4 bases and J by 13 bases, leaving 16 bases between them. CDR1 SGHTA and CDR2 FQGNSA come from the germline V gene. The CDR3 region has the DNA TGTGCCAGCAGCTCCCCTTGGTCAACCTATTTCTTT. Translated: CASSSPWSTYFF. The whole variable domain, filled in from reference TRBV7-2 and TRBJ1-1, reads GAGVSQSPSNKVTEKGKDVELRCDPISGHTALYWYRQSLGQGLEFLIYFQGNSAPDKSGLPSDRFSAERTGGSVSTLTIQRTQQEDSAVYLCASSSPWSTYFFGQGTRLTVV.

This chain connects TRBV5-1 to TRBJ1-1; 8 bases map to TRBD1. The germline gives CDR1 SGHRS, CDR2 YFSETQ. The V and J ends lost 5 bases and 1 base, in that order; junction bases with no gene match: 4. The CDR3 has 14 residues. The CDR3 protein is CASRGGTGNTEAFF. CDR3 DNA: TGCGCCAGCAGGGGCGGGACAGGGAACACTGAAGCTTTCTTT.